This TCR beta chain appears in the sequencing data of a study of blood T cell repertoires in COVID-19. The overall study: T cells, B-cell-depleted T cells, or PBMCs provided the cDNA or gDNA that served as material.

Those who participated ranged in age from roughly 18 to 89 years and resided in about two dozen US areas. The CDR3 consists of 17 residues. V trimming: 0 bases; J trimming: 4 bases; junction bases outside the gene matches: 8. CDR1 SGHRS and CDR2 YFSETQ come from the germline V gene. The protocol was immunoSEQ multiplex PCR, while the TCRdb copy is restricted to in-frame clones and leaves out a portion. The sample records about 270,000 clones, 65% to 90% being singletons. The chain is built from TRBV5-1 and TRBJ2-5, with 11 bases identical to TRBD2. This receptor was taken from a man aged 18 to 29 who had recovered from COVID-19. Sequencing was performed on PBMCs or T cells enriched from blood (not recorded which). CDR3 coding DNA: TGCGCCAGCAGCTTGGGACTAGCGGGGATGTTGGGAGAGACCCAGTACTTC. It codes for CASSLGLAGMLGETQYF.